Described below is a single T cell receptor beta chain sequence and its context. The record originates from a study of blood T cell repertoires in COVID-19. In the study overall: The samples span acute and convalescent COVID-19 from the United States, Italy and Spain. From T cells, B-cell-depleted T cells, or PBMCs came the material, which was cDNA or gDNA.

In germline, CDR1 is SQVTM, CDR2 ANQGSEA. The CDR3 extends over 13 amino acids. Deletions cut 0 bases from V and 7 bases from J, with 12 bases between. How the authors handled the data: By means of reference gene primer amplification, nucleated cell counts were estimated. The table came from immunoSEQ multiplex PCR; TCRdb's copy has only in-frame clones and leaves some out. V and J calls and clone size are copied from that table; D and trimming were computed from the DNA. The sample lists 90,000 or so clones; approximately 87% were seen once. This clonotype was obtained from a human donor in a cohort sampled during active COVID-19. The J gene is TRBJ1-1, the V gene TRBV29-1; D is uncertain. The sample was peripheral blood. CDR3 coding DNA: TGCAGCGTTGAAGATCGTAGTGGTGGTGAAGCTTTCTTT. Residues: CSVEDRSGGEAFF.